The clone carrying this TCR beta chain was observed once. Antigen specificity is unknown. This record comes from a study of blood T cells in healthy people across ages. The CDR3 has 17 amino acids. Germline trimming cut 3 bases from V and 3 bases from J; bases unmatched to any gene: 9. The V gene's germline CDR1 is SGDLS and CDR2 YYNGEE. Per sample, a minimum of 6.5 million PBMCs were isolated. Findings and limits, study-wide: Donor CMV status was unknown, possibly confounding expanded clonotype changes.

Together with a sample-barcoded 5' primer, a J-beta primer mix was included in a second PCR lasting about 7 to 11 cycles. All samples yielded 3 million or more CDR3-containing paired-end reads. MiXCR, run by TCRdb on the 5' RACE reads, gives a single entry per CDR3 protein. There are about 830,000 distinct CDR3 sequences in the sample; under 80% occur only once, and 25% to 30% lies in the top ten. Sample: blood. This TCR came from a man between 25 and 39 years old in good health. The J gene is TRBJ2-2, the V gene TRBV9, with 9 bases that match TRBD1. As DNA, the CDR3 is TGTGCCAGCAGCGCCCGGACAGGGGAGGGGGACACCGGGGAGCTGTTTTTT. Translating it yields CASSARTGEGDTGELFF.